This T cell receptor beta chain comes out of a study of patients and donors after allogeneic stem cell transplantation. TCRdb processed the RT-PCR reads anew with MiXCR; each CDR3 protein has one entry. The data hold more than 850,000 distinct CDR3 sequences, with more than 15% observed a single time. This clonotype was seen a few times. CDR3 length equals 13 residues. Trimming cost V 6 bases and J 3 bases; bases outside gene matches: 4. Germline CDR1 reads MNHNS; CDR2 reads SASEGT. The source material was blood, either unsorted or a sorted T cell fraction (not recorded which). This sequence was found in a human donor who was either an allogeneic HSCT recipient or a stem cell or donor lymphocyte infusion donor (not recorded which). It is not recorded whose cells these are; they may come from a transplant donor. The chain recombines TRBV6-1 with TRBJ2-7; TRBD2 matches at 8 bases. CDR3 region: CASSRREGYEQYF. The DNA for the CDR3 is TGTGCCAGCAGCCGACGGGAGGGCTACGAGCAGTACTTC.